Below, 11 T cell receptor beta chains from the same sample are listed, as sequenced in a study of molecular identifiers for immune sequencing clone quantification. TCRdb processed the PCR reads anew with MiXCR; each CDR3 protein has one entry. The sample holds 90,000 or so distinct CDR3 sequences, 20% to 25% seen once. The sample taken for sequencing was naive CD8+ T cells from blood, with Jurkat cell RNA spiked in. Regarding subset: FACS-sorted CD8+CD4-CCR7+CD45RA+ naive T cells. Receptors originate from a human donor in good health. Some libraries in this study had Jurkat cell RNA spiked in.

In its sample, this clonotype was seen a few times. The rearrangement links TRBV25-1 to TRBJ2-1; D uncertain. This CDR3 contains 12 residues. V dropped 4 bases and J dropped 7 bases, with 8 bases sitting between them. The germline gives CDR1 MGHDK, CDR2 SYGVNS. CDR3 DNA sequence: TGTGCCAGCAGTGTGTGGGCGAATGAGCAGTTCTTC. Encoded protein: CASSVWANEQFF. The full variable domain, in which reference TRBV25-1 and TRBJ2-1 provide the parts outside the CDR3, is EADIYQTPRYLVIGTGKKITLECSQTMGHDKMYWYQQDPGMELHLIHYSYGVNSTEKGDLSSESTVSRIRTEHFPLTLESARPSHTSQYLCASSVWANEQFFGPGTRLTVL.

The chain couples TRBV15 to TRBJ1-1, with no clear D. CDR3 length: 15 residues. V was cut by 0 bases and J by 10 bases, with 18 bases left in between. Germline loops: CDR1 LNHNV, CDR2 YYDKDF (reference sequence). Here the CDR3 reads CATSRDRGRASGAFF. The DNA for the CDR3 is TGTGCCACCAGCAGAGACCGTGGGAGGGCGAGTGGAGCTTTCTTT.

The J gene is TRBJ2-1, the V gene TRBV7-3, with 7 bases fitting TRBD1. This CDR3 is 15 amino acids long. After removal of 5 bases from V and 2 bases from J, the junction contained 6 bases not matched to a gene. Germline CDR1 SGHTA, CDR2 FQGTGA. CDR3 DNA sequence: TGTGCCAGCAGCGAACCGGGACAGCCCTACAATGAGCAGTTCTTC. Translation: CASSEPGQPYNEQFF.

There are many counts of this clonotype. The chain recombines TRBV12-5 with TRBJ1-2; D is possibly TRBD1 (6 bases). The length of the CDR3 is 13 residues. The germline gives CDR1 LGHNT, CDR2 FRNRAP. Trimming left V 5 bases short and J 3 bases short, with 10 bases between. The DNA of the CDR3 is TGTGCTAGTGGTCGGACAGTTCACTATGGCTACACCTTC. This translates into CASGRTVHYGYTF.

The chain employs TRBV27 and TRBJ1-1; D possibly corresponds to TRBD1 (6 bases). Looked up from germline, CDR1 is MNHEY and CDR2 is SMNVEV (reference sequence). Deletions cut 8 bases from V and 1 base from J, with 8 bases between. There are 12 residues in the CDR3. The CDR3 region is CASLTGNTEAFF. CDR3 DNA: TGTGCCAGCCTGACAGGGAACACTGAAGCTTTCTTT.

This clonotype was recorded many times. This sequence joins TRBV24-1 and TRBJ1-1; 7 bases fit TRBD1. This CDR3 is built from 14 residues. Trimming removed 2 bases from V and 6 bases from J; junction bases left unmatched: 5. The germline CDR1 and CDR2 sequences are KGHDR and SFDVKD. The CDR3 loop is CATSDSSGGAEAFF. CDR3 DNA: TGTGCCACCAGTGATTCCTCAGGGGGGGCTGAAGCTTTCTTT.

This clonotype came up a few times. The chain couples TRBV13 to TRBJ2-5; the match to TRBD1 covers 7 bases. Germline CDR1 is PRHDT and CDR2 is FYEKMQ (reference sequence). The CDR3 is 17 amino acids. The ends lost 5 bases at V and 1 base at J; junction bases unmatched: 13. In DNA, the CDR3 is TGTGCCAGCAGCCGACAGGGTGCCCTCCGGGCCCAAGAGACCCAGTACTTC. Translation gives CASSRQGALRAQETQYF.

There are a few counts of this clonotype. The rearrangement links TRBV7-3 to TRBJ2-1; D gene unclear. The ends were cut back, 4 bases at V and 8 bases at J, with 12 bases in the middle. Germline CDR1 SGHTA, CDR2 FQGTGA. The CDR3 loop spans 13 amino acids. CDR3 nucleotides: TGTGCCAGCAGCTATCTTCAAGGAGATGAGCAGTTCTTC. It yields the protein CASSYLQGDEQFF.

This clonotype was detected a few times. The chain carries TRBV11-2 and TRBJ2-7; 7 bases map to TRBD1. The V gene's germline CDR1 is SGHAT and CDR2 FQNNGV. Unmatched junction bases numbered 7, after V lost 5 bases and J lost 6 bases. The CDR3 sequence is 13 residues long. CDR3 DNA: TGTGCCAGCAGCACCCAGAACAGGGGCGAGCAGTACTTC. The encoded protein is CASSTQNRGEQYF.

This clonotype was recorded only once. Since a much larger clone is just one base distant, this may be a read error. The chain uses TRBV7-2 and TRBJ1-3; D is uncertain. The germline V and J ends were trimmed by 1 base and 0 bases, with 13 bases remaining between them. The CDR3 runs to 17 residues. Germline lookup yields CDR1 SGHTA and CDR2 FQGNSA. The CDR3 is CASSLGGYRVSGNTIYF. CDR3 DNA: TGTGCCAGCAGCTTAGGAGGGTATCGGGTCTCTGGAAACACCATATATTTT. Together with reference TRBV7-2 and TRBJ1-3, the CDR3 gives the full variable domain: GAGVSQSPSNKVTEKGKDVELRCDPISGHTALYWYRQSLGQGLEFLIYFQGNSAPDKSGLPSDRFSAERTGGSVSTLTIQRTQQEDSAVYLCASSLGGYRVSGNTIYFGEGSWLTVV.

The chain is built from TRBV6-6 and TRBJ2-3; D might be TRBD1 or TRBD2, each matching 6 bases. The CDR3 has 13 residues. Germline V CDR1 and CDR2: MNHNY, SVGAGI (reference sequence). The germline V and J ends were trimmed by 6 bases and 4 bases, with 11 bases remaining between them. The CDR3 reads CASRRGASDTQYF. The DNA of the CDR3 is TGTGCCAGCAGGAGGGGGGCCTCAGATACGCAGTATTTT.